The clone carrying this T cell receptor beta chain counts as medium-sized. The antigen is not known. Trimming removed 3 bases at V and 4 bases at J, with 7 bases between. The CDR3 is 14 residues long. The germline CDR1 and CDR2 sequences are LNHNV and YYDKDF (reference sequence). Per donor, one heparinised blood draw averaged about 110 mL. cDNA synthesis used the whole RNA isolate, giving expressed TCRB sequences. The table came from immunoSEQ multiplex PCR; TCRdb's copy has only in-frame clones and leaves some out. The table includes more than 30,000 clones, around 60% detected once. These data belong to a study of beta chain features in type 1 diabetes. Study conclusions and caveats: There were fewer insertions and more deletions at the VDJ junctions of type 1 diabetes patients.

The chain has TRBV15 and TRBJ2-6; D is unclear. Sample: Tregs from blood. The TCR originated in a woman aged 25 to 45 in good health. CDR3 nucleotide sequence: TGTGCCACCAGCAGGGGCTTCGGGGCCAACGTCCTGACTTTC. Amino acid sequence: CATSRGFGANVLTF.